The rows below give T cell receptor beta chains drawn from one sample of a study of blood T cell repertoires in COVID-19. Profiling relied on immunoSEQ multiplex PCR, and the TCRdb table lists in-frame clones only, not all of them. In the table there are 70,000 to 100,000 clones, 55% to 80% of which are singletons. The specimen was peripheral blood. The origin of the receptors is a woman aged 60-75 years in a cohort sampled during active or convalescent COVID-19. CDR3s include the opening cysteine and the closing phenylalanine or tryptophan. D genes are given only for firm matches. For some rows the clone size is stated as once, few or many, or as a class when expanded; others skip it.

>TRBV6-5|.|TRBJ1-1|TRBD1
TGTGCCAGCAGTCGACAGGGAACTGAAGCTTTTTTT
CASSRQGTEAFF
>TRBV13|.|TRBJ1-1|TRBD1
TGTGCCAGCAGCTCGGGGACAGTCCCAGAAGCTTTCTTT
CASSSGTVPEAFF
>TRBV6-6|.|TRBJ2-5|.
TGTGCCAGCAGTTACTACGGGACCCAGTACTTC
CASSYYGTQYF
>TRBV28|.|TRBJ1-4|TRBD1
TGTGCCAGCAGTTTTAGGGGACAGTTCAATGAAAAACTGTTTTTT
CASSFRGQFNEKLFF
>TRBV5-1|.|TRBJ1-4|.
TGCGCCAGCAGCTCTCGCCCCGGGACTAATGAAAAACTGTTTTTT
CASSSRPGTNEKLFF
>TRBV7-9|many|TRBJ1-2|.
TGTGCCAGCAGCCCGCAGATTGGCTACACCTTC
CASSPQIGYTF
>TRBV6-2/TRBV6-3|.|TRBJ2-5|TRBD2
TGTGCCAGCAGTGCAGGGACTAGCGGGGGGGCCTTAAGGGAGACCCAGTACTTC
CASSAGTSGGALRETQYF
>TRBV3-1/TRBV3-2|few|TRBJ2-7|.
TGTGCCAGCAGCCAAGATCTGCAGTTTCTCTCCTACGAGCAGTACTTC
CASSQDLQFLSYEQYF
>TRBV7-9|once|TRBJ2-7|.
TGTGCCAGCAGCCCGGGGGGCCGCTTTTCCTACGAGCAGTACTTC
CASSPGGRFSYEQYF
>TRBV5-1|.|TRBJ1-4|TRBD1
TGCGCCAGCAGCCTGAGACAGGGGAACGAAAAACTGTTTTTT
CASSLRQGNEKLFF
>TRBV5-1|.|TRBJ2-5|.
TGCGCCAGCAGCCCGGGTATGTGGCGAGAGACCCAGTACTTC
CASSPGMWRETQYF
>TRBV5-4|.|TRBJ1-2|TRBD1
TGTGCCAGCAGCCGTACAGGGGGAGCTAACTATGGCTACACCTTC
CASSRTGGANYGYTF
>TRBV4-2|.|TRBJ1-5|.
TGTGCCAGCAGCCAAGTTTCAGGTATAGATCAGCCCCAGCATTTT
CASSQVSGIDQPQHF